The 3 T cell receptor beta chains reported below all come from one sample, sequenced in a study of T cells expressing NK-cell markers (dated by TCRdb to the early 2020s). The library was prepared using 5' RACE. TCRdb names Illumina HiSeq 2000 as the instrument used. The reads were reprocessed in TCRdb, with one entry per CDR3 protein sequence and no accompanying DNA. The sample's clone listing holds a few hundred thousand distinct CDR3 sequences. The ten largest account for roughly 5.4% of the sample. Sequencing was done on a sample of blood T cells: a sorted CD56 or NKG2C T cell subset, CD4+ or CD8+ T cells, or bulk PBMC T cells (not recorded which). Receptor source: a man aged 18-75 years in good health.

The chain has TRBV7-9 and TRBJ2-7; TCRdb returns TRBD1, unconfirmable since there is no DNA. Germline V CDR1 and CDR2: SEHNR, FQNEAQ (reference sequence). The CDR3 is made up of 14 amino acids. CDR3 sequence: CASSPRTGVEEQYF.

The genes are TRBV29-1 and TRBJ1-2; the D call from TCRdb, TRBD1, cannot be confirmed without DNA. CDR3 length equals 16 residues. CDR1 and CDR2 (germline): SQVTM, ANQGSEA. The CDR3 spells CSVRDRIRTGSYGYTF.

This rearrangement joins TRBV28 to TRBJ1-5; TCRdb's D call, TRBD1, is unchecked because there is no DNA. The V gene's germline CDR1 is MDHEN and CDR2 SYDVKM. The CDR3 totals 15 residues. The CDR3 is CASIRRGGGRQPQHF.